Following are 12 T cell receptor beta chains from one sample sequenced in a study of OX40 agonist ivuxolimab in advanced cancers. The data were produced by immunoSEQ multiplex PCR, yet TCRdb's version contains in-frame clones alone and is incomplete. The repertoire includes 60,000 to 100,000 clones, around 87% of them detected once, and around 0.54% sits in the top ten. This material consisted of CD4+ or CD8+ T cells sorted from blood, taken in a trial of the OX40 agonist ivuxolimab. The receptor source for this set is an adult with an advanced solid tumor such as melanoma, head and neck, liver or kidney cancer.

Here the CDR3 DNA reads TGTGCCAGCTCACCATCTAGCGGGAGAGACGAGCAGTACTTC. Its translation: CASSPSSGRDEQYF. The chain combines TRBV18 with TRBJ2-7; TRBD2 aligns across 10 bases. The CDR3 runs to 14 residues. The V gene end was trimmed by 2 bases and the J gene end by 5 bases; junction bases not matched to a gene: 3. Germline V CDR1 and CDR2: KGHSH, LQKENI.

The chain recombines TRBV5-4 with TRBJ1-1; maybe TRBD1 (5 bases). This CDR3 has 14 amino acids. Per the germline V gene, CDR1 is SGHNT and CDR2 is YYREEE (reference sequence). V dropped 0 bases and J dropped 5 bases, with 11 bases sitting between them. For the CDR3, the DNA is TGTGCCAGCAGCTTGGAGGGGCGGAAAACTGAAGCTTTCTTT. Protein sequence: CASSLEGRKTEAFF.

The V gene is TRBV7-2, the J gene TRBJ2-3; D may be TRBD2 (5 bases). Germline assignment: CDR1 SGHTA and CDR2 FQGNSA. V lost 1 base and J lost 1, with 12 bases in between. CDR3 length: 16 residues. The CDR3 here is CASSLGLSRGTDTQYF. DNA for the CDR3: TGTGCCAGCAGCTTAGGACTGTCGAGGGGCACAGATACGCAGTATTTT.

This chain connects TRBV6-1 to TRBJ2-5, with TRBD1 identical over 11 bases. CDR1 and CDR2 (germline): MNHNS, SASEGT. The CDR3 loop spans 15 amino acids. Germline trimming cut 6 bases from V and 2 bases from J; bases unmatched to any gene: 5. CDR3 region: CASSGTGGGQETQYF. CDR3 bases: TGTGCCAGCAGCGGGACAGGGGGAGGTCAAGAGACCCAGTACTTC.

The gene calls are TRBV30 and TRBJ1-2; TRBD1 matches at 7 bases. Germline lookup yields CDR1 GTSNPN and CDR2 SVGIG (reference sequence). V shed 0 bases and J 7 bases; nucleotides not matched to a gene: 8. This CDR3 has 14 residues. CDR3 nucleotide sequence: TGTGCCTGGAGTGTACCGACAGGGAGGGTTGGCTACACCTTC. It encodes CAWSVPTGRVGYTF.

This sequence joins TRBV4-2 and TRBJ2-3; no clear D. Germline CDR1 is LGHNA and CDR2 is YNFKEQ. This CDR3 region has 13 residues. Trimming removed 4 bases from V and 1 base from J, with 6 bases in between. DNA for the CDR3: TGTGCCAGCAGCCCCGGACGCACAGATACGCAGTATTTT. This encodes CASSPGRTDTQYF.

The V gene is TRBV5-6, the J gene TRBJ1-1; TRBD1 matches at 9 bases. The CDR3 length is 15 residues. Germline-derived CDR1 and CDR2 are SGHDT and YYEEEE. The V segment lost 5 bases and the J segment 0 bases; nucleotides outside the gene matches: 5. CDR3 in DNA: TGTGCCAGCAGAAAACAGGGGGCCCTGAACACTGAAGCTTTCTTT. It encodes CASRKQGALNTEAFF. The variable domain in full, with the rest retrieved from reference TRBV5-6 and TRBJ1-1, is DAGVTQSPTHLIKTRGQQVTLRCSPKSGHDTVSWYQQALGQGPQFIFQYYEEEERQRGNFPDRFSGHQFPNYSSELNVNALLLGDSALYLCASRKQGALNTEAFFGQGTRLTVV.

The chain joins TRBV29-1 to TRBJ2-3, with D perhaps matching TRBD2 (7 bases). V was trimmed by 4 bases and J by 0 bases, leaving 14 bases between them. Germline V CDR1 and CDR2: SQVTM, ANQGSEA. The length of the CDR3 is 15 residues. CDR3 in amino acids: CSVVAGAHSTDTQYF. In DNA, the CDR3 is TGCAGCGTTGTGGCGGGGGCGCATAGCACAGATACGCAGTATTTT.

V gene TRBV5-4 combines with J gene TRBJ2-5; D call uncertain. V was shortened by 2 bases and J by 2 bases, with 10 bases between the two germline ends. Germline V gene data show CDR1 as SGHNT and CDR2 as YYREEE (reference sequence). The CDR3 is 14 amino acids. The CDR3 nucleotides read TGTGCCAGCAGCTTTTTCGGCCGACAAGAGACCCAGTACTTC. The encoded protein is CASSFFGRQETQYF.

This chain links TRBV5-6 with TRBJ2-5; 8 nucleotides line up with TRBD1. The CDR3 is made up of 13 amino acids. V lost 4 bases to trimming and J lost 2 bases; unmatched junction nucleotides: 1. Germline loops: CDR1 SGHDT, CDR2 YYEEEE. The CDR3 spells CASSRDRQETQYF. The CDR3 DNA sequence: TGTGCCAGCAGCCGGGACAGGCAAGAGACCCAGTACTTC.

The rearrangement uses TRBV4-1 and TRBJ2-2; possibly TRBD1 for D (6 bases). The germline V and J ends were trimmed by 2 bases and 6 bases, with 13 bases remaining between them. Germline values: CDR1 MGHRA, CDR2 YSYEKL. The CDR3 length is 15 residues. Written as DNA, the CDR3 is TGCGCCAGCAGCCAACCCACAGGGAAAGCCGGGGAGCTGTTTTTT. It encodes CASSQPTGKAGELFF.

This clone appeared a few times. This sequence joins TRBV13 and TRBJ2-7, with a tentative D call TRBD1 (5 bases). This CDR3 spans 13 amino acids. V lost 5 bases and J 5 bases, leaving 13 bases between the germline ends. Germline V lookup: CDR1 PRHDT, CDR2 FYEKMQ (reference sequence). The CDR3 region is CASSRRVHHEQYF. The CDR3 nucleotides read TGTGCCAGCAGCCGCAGGGTACACCACGAGCAGTACTTC.